The 8 T cell receptor beta chains presented below share a single source sample, sequenced in a study of shared clonotypes between healthy human individuals. Libraries were prepared by immunoSEQ multiplex PCR; TCRdb keeps only in-frame clonotypes and omits some of them. Altogether roughly 2.6 million clones are present, about 92% being singletons, with the ten largest covering around 0.14%. The source material was naive CD4+ T cells sorted from blood. Subset meaning: CD45RA+ positively selected. These receptor sequences come from a man younger than 30 in good health.

In the case of this clone: Other DNA sequences in the same sample also yield this CDR3. The J gene is TRBJ1-4, the V gene TRBV5-1; 8 bases agree with TRBD1. The CDR3 is made up of 13 amino acids. Looked up from germline, CDR1 is SGHRS and CDR2 is YFSETQ. V lost 2 bases, J lost 8 bases, and 2 bases stayed unmatched. The CDR3 region is CASSFTGGEKLFF. The CDR3 nucleotides read TGCGCCAGCAGCTTTACAGGGGGGGAAAAACTGTTTTTT.

This chain links TRBV20-1 with TRBJ2-5; perhaps TRBD1 as D (5 bases). Germline lookup yields CDR1 DFQATT and CDR2 SNEGSKA (reference sequence). Trimming stripped 0 bases from V and 13 bases from J, with 12 bases between. The CDR3 contains 11 residues. CDR3: CSARDLGARYF. The CDR3 nucleotides are TGCAGTGCTAGAGATTTAGGGGCAAGGTACTTC.

The rearrangement links TRBV5-1 to TRBJ2-5; D not resolved. Trimming stripped 5 bases from V and 4 bases from J, with 18 bases between. CDR3 length: 15 amino acids. CDR1 is SGHRS, CDR2 YFSETQ, per germline. CDR3 sequence (DNA): TGCGCCAGCAGGCAGCTTATAGGATCAGGAGAGACCCAGTACTTC. It specifies CASRQLIGSGETQYF.

The chain couples TRBV11-3 to TRBJ2-3, with D maybe TRBD2 (6 bases). This CDR3 has 18 amino acids. Trimming pared 0 bases from V and 9 bases from J, leaving 25 bases between. In germline, CDR1 is SGHNT, CDR2 YENEEA. CDR3 nucleotides: TGTGCCAGCAGCTTAGAGGGAAAGGCGGGACCCCCCGTGGGGACGCAGTATTTT. This codes for CASSLEGKAGPPVGTQYF.

The chain uses TRBV11-2 and TRBJ1-6; D unresolved. Germline loops: CDR1 SGHAT, CDR2 FQNNGV. V lost 1 base and J 9 bases, leaving 19 bases between the germline ends. This CDR3 spans 17 amino acids. CDR3 sequence (DNA): TGTGCCAGCAGCTTAGGGTCGACCGGACGGGTTGGTTCACCCCTCCACTTT. The encoded protein is CASSLGSTGRVGSPLHF.

This clone was detected a few times. V usage is TRBV29-1 and J usage is TRBJ1-4; D gene unclear. The CDR3 loop spans 11 amino acids. The ends were cut back, 6 bases at V and 4 bases at J, with 6 bases in the middle. CDR1 is SQVTM, CDR2 ANQGSEA, per germline. For the CDR3, the DNA is TGCAGCGTGCTTCATAATGAAAAACTGTTTTTT. Translating gives CSVLHNEKLFF.

The chain employs TRBV19 and TRBJ2-1; no definite D call. Germline loops: CDR1 LNHDA, CDR2 SQIVND (reference sequence). V lost 3 bases and J 4 bases, leaving 13 bases between the germline ends. This CDR3 is 15 amino acids long. The CDR3 loop reads CASSIEGLPYNEQFF. In DNA form, the CDR3 reads TGTGCCAGTAGTATCGAAGGGCTCCCGTACAATGAGCAGTTCTTC.

V usage is TRBV7-9 and J usage is TRBJ2-1; the D gene is possibly TRBD2 (6 bases). The ends were cut back, 8 bases at V and 9 bases at J, with 23 bases in the middle. This CDR3 contains 15 residues. Germline-derived CDR1 and CDR2 are SEHNR and FQNEAQ (reference sequence). The CDR3 region is CASGGLKGDLGEQFF. The CDR3 region has the DNA TGTGCCAGCGGGGGACTCAAGGGTGATCTTGGTGAGCAGTTCTTC. Drawing the rest from reference TRBV7-9 and TRBJ2-1, the complete variable domain is DTGVSQNPRHKITKRGQNVTFRCDPISEHNRLYWYRQTLGQGPEFLTYFQNEAQLEKSRLLSDRFSAERPKGSFSTLEIQRTEQGDSAMYLCASGGLKGDLGEQFFGPGTRLTVL.